This is a list of T cell receptor beta chains from one sample in a study of shared clonotypes between healthy human individuals. Produced via immunoSEQ multiplex PCR; TCRdb's table is partial and in-frame only. The sample contains some 2.1 million clones, 85% to 95% of which appear only once. Sequenced material: naive CD4+ T cells sorted from blood. Receptors originate from a man younger than 30 in good health. Both conserved end residues are part of each CDR3. A D gene is named only where the DNA matches it firmly. Size is omitted from some rows. Given values are once, few, many or a class for expanded clones.

abundance: NA; j_gene: TRBJ2-5; v_gene: TRBV5-1; d_gene: NA; CDR3nt: TGCGCCAGCAGCTTCAGACAGAAAGAGACCCAGTACTTC; CDR3aa: CASSFRQKETQYF
abundance: NA; j_gene: TRBJ1-6; v_gene: TRBV30; d_gene: NA; CDR3nt: TGTGCCTGGATGATAGGGACCTATAATTCACCCCTCCACTTT; CDR3aa: CAWMIGTYNSPLHF
abundance: NA; j_gene: TRBJ1-2; v_gene: TRBV28; d_gene: NA; CDR3nt: TGTGCCAGCAAGAAGGACCCCTATGGCTACACCTTC; CDR3aa: CASKKDPYGYTF
abundance: NA; j_gene: TRBJ2-5; v_gene: TRBV21-1; d_gene: NA; CDR3nt: TGTGCCAGCAGCAAAAGTAAGCGGGGCCAAGAGACCCAGTACTTC; CDR3aa: CASSKSKRGQETQYF
abundance: NA; j_gene: TRBJ2-1; v_gene: TRBV28; d_gene: NA; CDR3nt: TGTGCCAGCAGTGTTGTCTGGGGCGGCAATGAGCAGTTCTTC; CDR3aa: CASSVVWGGNEQFF
abundance: NA; j_gene: TRBJ1-1; v_gene: TRBV7-9; d_gene: NA; CDR3nt: TGTGCCAGCAGCCCCAAAGGGGCGACGGAGAACACTGAAGCTTTCTTT; CDR3aa: CASSPKGATENTEAFF
abundance: NA; j_gene: TRBJ1-5; v_gene: TRBV19; d_gene: TRBD1; CDR3nt: TGTGCCAGTACCATAGCCGGGACAGGATTCAATCAGCCCCAGCATTTT; CDR3aa: CASTIAGTGFNQPQHF
abundance: NA; j_gene: TRBJ1-3; v_gene: TRBV28; d_gene: TRBD1; CDR3nt: TGTGCCAGCTTGAGGGACAGCCGAGGAGGAAACACCATATATTTT; CDR3aa: CASLRDSRGGNTIYF
abundance: once; j_gene: TRBJ2-5; v_gene: TRBV5-1; d_gene: NA; CDR3nt: TGCGCCAGCAGCCCATCCCCAGGGAATCAAGAGACCCAGTACTTC; CDR3aa: CASSPSPGNQETQYF
abundance: NA; j_gene: TRBJ1-1; v_gene: TRBV6-5; d_gene: NA; CDR3nt: TGTGCCAGTAACACCCAGGGGATAGTCTTCACTGAAGCTTTCTTT; CDR3aa: CASNTQGIVFTEAFF